The 8 T cell receptor beta chains given below trace back to one sample, sequenced in a study of shared clonotypes between healthy human individuals. Generated by immunoSEQ multiplex PCR, the TCRdb table keeps only in-frame clones and is missing some. The sample contains 2.5 million or so clones, more than 80% of which appear only once. The sample taken for sequencing was naive CD4+ T cells sorted from blood. Stated subset: CD45RA+ positively selected. The receptors were sampled from a man younger than 35 in good health.

The V and J genes are TRBV11-2 and TRBJ1-6, with D possibly matching TRBD1 (6 bases). Trimming took off 5 bases at V and 4 bases at J, with 12 bases between the two ends. Germline CDR1 is SGHAT and CDR2 is FQNNGV. CDR3 size: 15 residues. CDR3 coding DNA: TGTGCCAGCAGCGCAGGGGTCGTTTATAATTCACCCCTCCACTTT. Translating gives CASSAGVVYNSPLHF.

This clone was seen only a few times. In the same sample, other DNA sequences code for this CDR3. V usage is TRBV28 and J usage is TRBJ1-4; TRBD1 agrees at 7 bases. The trim removed 3 bases at V and 11 bases at J, leaving 3 bases unmatched. Germline V gene lookup returns CDR1 MDHEN and CDR2 SYDVKM. The CDR3 loop spans 12 amino acids. This CDR3 reads CASSLAQGKLFF. CDR3 bases: TGTGCCAGCAGTTTGGCACAGGGGAAACTGTTTTTT.

The J gene is TRBJ2-2, the V gene TRBV10-2; no definite D call. The CDR3 sequence is 14 residues long. The ends were cut back, 3 bases at V and 3 bases at J, with 8 bases in the middle. Germline CDR1 WSHSY, CDR2 SAAADI. The CDR3 DNA follows: TGCGCCAGCAGTGATTGGCAGCACACCGGGGAGCTGTTTTTT. It codes for CASSDWQHTGELFF.

Turning to this clone: This specimen includes other DNA sequences encoding the same CDR3. The chain is built from TRBV18 and TRBJ1-2; 8 bases align to TRBD1. The CDR3 is 14 residues long. Losses at the gene ends were 5 bases for V and 3 bases for J; bases not matched to a gene: 5. The germline gives CDR1 KGHSH, CDR2 LQKENI. CDR3 loop: CASSGGTGDYGYTF. CDR3 coding DNA: TGTGCCAGCTCAGGGGGGACAGGCGACTATGGCTACACCTTC.

This clone was found once. The genes are TRBV5-1 and TRBJ1-5; the match to TRBD1 covers 8 bases. The CDR3 is 15 amino acids. Germline CDR1 reads SGHRS; CDR2 reads YFSETQ. Trimming took 0 bases from V and 6 from J; bases not matched to a gene: 5. The CDR3 bases are TGCGCCAGCAGCTTGGGGACAGGGCCTTCTCAGCCCCAGCATTTT. As protein: CASSLGTGPSQPQHF.

V and J are TRBV4-1 and TRBJ2-1; D unresolved. There are 14 residues in the CDR3. Germline V gene data show CDR1 as MGHRA and CDR2 as YSYEKL. Trimming shortened V by 4 bases and J by 6 bases, and 13 bases separated the two germline ends. The CDR3 region has the DNA TGCGCCAGCAGCCTCTACCGACTCCTCAATGAGCAGTTCTTC. Its protein is CASSLYRLLNEQFF.

V is TRBV6-5 and J is TRBJ2-7; D ambiguous. The V end was cut by 4 bases, the J end by 3 bases, with 13 bases between. CDR3 length equals 14 residues. Germline CDR1 and CDR2: MNHEY and SVGAGI. CDR3 amino acids: CASSSVNSFYEQYF. The CDR3 DNA reads TGTGCCAGCAGTTCTGTAAACAGTTTCTACGAGCAGTACTTC.

V gene TRBV7-2 combines with J gene TRBJ1-1, with TRBD1 as a possible D gene (5 bases). CDR3 length equals 12 residues. Germline lookup yields CDR1 SGHTA and CDR2 FQGNSA. Trimming shortened V by 1 base and J by 12 bases, and 12 bases separated the two germline ends. The chain's CDR3 is CASSLDGGWTFF. The CDR3 nucleotides are TGTGCCAGCAGCTTAGACGGGGGGTGGACTTTCTTT.